Sequencing of this TCR beta chain was carried out in a study of T cell repertoires in cytomegalovirus infection. Study-level background: Recently identified HLA-C-restricted and well-studied HLA-B-restricted CMV epitopes were used. Public TCR beta signatures were indicative of both CMV infection and a matching HLA type. General study findings and limits: Clonotype analysis showed dominance of the ex vivo response by HLA-C-restricted CMV-specific TCR beta clonotypes. Summed frequency of shared TCR beta families picked out CMV carriers who also had the relevant HLA.

This clonotype was observed a few times. Its antigen is still unknown. Via MiXCR, TCRdb re-called the reads, giving one row per CDR3 protein. The table records about 360,000 distinct CDR3 sequences, roughly a third of them present only once. V shed 4 bases and J shed 6 bases, with 15 bases lying between them. The CDR3 loop spans 14 amino acids. Germline CDR1 is SGHRS and CDR2 is YFSETQ. This chain uses TRBV5-1 with TRBJ2-3; no clear D. The specimen was cultured PBMCs, collected from culture after CMV antigen stimulation. This receptor was obtained from a human donor in good health (CMV status not recorded). Some clones in this sample may be carry-over from other donors' samples. DNA for the CDR3: TGCGCCAGCAGCGACGTCTCAGAGGTCGATACGCAGTATTTT. This sequence encodes CASSDVSEVDTQYF.